The sequence of this T cell receptor (beta chain) was determined in a study of cytomegalovirus exposure and HLA in healthy donors. At the level of the study: It was reported in a later analysis that the 90 to 150 validation repertoires used the same platform as the 650 to 800 first-cohort repertoires.

Broader study findings: In a later analysis, first-cohort TCR clusters were found to tend to co-occur in the approximately 120 validation repertoires. Cytomegalovirus association was assigned to about 150 TCR beta chains.

The donors were part of the approximately 120-subject validation cohort, which stood apart from the roughly 670-subject first cohort. This clone has only one observation. Its antigen remains unidentified. Clones were sequenced by immunoSEQ multiplex PCR, and TCRdb holds only the in-frame ones, with some missing. The sample lists tens of thousands of clones; 84% were seen once. Sample: PBMCs. The clonotype originates from a woman between 18 and 30 years old in good health and CMV-seropositive.

The CDR3 region is CASSPLPEASYEQYF. The CDR3 DNA is TGTGCCAGCTCACCTTTACCCGAAGCCTCCTACGAGCAGTACTTC. This rearrangement joins TRBV18 to TRBJ2-7; D uncertain. The CDR3 sequence is 15 residues long. V was cut by 3 bases and J by 0 bases, with 12 bases left in between. Looked up from germline, CDR1 is KGHSH and CDR2 is LQKENI.